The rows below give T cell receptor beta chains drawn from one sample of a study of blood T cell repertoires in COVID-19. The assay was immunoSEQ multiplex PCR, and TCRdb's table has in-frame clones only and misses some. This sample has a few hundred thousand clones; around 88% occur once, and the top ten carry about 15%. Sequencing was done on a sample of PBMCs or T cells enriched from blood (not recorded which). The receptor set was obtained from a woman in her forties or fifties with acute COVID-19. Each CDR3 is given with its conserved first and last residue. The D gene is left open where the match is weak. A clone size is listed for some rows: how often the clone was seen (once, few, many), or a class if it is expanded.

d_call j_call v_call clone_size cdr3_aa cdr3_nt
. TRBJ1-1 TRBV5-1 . CASSLGREAEAFF TGCGCCAGCAGCTTGGGCAGGGAGGCTGAAGCTTTCTTT
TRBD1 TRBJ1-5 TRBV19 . CASSPPDRGGNQPQHF TGTGCCAGTAGTCCTCCGGACAGGGGAGGGAATCAGCCCCAGCATTTT
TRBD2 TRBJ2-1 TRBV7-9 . CASRPNRGSGRRVNEQFF TGTGCCAGCAGACCAAATAGAGGGAGCGGGAGAAGGGTCAATGAGCAGTTCTTC
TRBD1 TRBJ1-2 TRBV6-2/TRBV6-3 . CASSYRWTGAGYTF TGTGCCAGCAGTTACAGATGGACAGGGGCTGGCTACACCTTC
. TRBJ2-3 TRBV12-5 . CASGLGLDDTQYF TGTGCTAGTGGTTTGGGACTAGACGATACGCAGTATTTT
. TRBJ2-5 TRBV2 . CASSGTGKETQYF TGTGCCAGCAGCGGGACTGGGAAAGAGACCCAGTACTTC
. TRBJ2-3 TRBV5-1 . CASSLGATDTQYF TGCGCCAGCAGCTTGGGGGCTACAGATACGCAGTATTTT
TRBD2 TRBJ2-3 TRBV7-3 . CASSSNGLAGADTQYF TGTGCCAGCAGCTCCAACGGACTAGCGGGAGCAGATACGCAGTATTTT
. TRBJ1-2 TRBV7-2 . CASSRFRGNYGYTF TGTGCCAGCAGCCGCTTCAGGGGAAACTATGGCTACACCTTC
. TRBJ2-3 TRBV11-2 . CASRYTGYTQYF TGTGCCAGCAGATATACAGGGTACACGCAGTATTTT
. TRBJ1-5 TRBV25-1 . CASSDSPRGSNQPQHF TGTGCCAGCAGTGATTCCCCTCGCGGAAGCAATCAGCCCCAGCATTTT
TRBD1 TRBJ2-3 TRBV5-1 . CASSWDRSTDTQYF TGCGCCAGCAGCTGGGACAGGAGCACAGATACGCAGTATTTT
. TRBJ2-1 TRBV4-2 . CASSLGLAGGYNEQFF TGTGCCAGCAGCCTAGGCTTGGCGGGTGGCTACAATGAGCAGTTCTTC
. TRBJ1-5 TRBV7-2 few CASRLQSGQPDQPQHF TGTGCCAGCAGGCTTCAGAGTGGGCAGCCCGATCAGCCCCAGCATTTT
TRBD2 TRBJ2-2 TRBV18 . CASSRGLAGGTGELFF TGTGCCAGCTCGAGAGGACTAGCGGGAGGAACCGGGGAGCTGTTTTTT
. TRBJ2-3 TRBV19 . CASSAAADTQYF TGTGCCAGTAGTGCGGCAGCAGATACGCAGTATTTT
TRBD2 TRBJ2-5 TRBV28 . CAIQASGVQETQYF TGTGCCATCCAAGCTAGCGGGGTCCAAGAGACCCAGTACTTC
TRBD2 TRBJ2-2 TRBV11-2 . CASSEYVGSGSGTGELFF TGTGCCAGCAGCGAGTACGTGGGTAGCGGGAGCGGCACCGGGGAGCTGTTTTTT
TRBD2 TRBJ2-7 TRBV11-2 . CASSPGLAGIYEQYF TGTGCCAGCAGCCCGGGACTAGCGGGAATATACGAGCAGTACTTC
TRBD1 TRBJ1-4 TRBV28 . CASSQGGAGGDEKLFF TGTGCCAGCAGCCAGGGTGGGGCAGGGGGTGATGAAAAACTGTTTTTT
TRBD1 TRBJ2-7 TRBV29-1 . CSVATGTGVSYEQYF TGCAGCGTTGCTACCGGGACAGGGGTATCCTACGAGCAGTACTTC
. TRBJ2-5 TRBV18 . CASSPPSSQETQYF TGTGCCAGCTCACCACCGTCCAGCCAAGAGACCCAGTACTTC
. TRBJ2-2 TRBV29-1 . CSVPSGSGELFF TGCAGCGTCCCCAGTGGTTCCGGGGAGCTGTTTTTT
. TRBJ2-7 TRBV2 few CAIKGEKTYEQYF TGTGCCATCAAAGGGGAAAAGACCTACGAGCAGTACTTC
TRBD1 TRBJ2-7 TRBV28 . CASSLRGTGLDEQYF TGTGCCAGCAGTTTACGGGGGACAGGGTTGGACGAGCAGTACTTC
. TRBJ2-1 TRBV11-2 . CASSYNRASSYNEQFF TGTGCCAGCAGTTATAACAGGGCCAGCTCCTACAATGAGCAGTTCTTC
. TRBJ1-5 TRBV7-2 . CASSWTPNQPQHF TGTGCCAGCAGCTGGACTCCAAATCAGCCCCAGCATTTT
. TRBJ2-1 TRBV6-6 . CASRGLGRWDNEQFF TGTGCCAGCAGGGGACTGGGGAGGTGGGACAATGAGCAGTTCTTC
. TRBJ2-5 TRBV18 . CASSPRVQETQYF TGTGCCAGCTCACCCAGGGTCCAAGAGACCCAGTACTTC
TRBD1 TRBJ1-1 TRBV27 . CASSLQDRAEAFF TGTGCCAGCAGCCTCCAAGACAGGGCTGAAGCTTTCTTT
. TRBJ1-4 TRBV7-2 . CASSLPPGAHNEKLFF TGTGCCAGCAGCTTACCACCAGGGGCCCATAATGAAAAACTGTTTTTT
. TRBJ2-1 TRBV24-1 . CATGHRDLSYNEQFF TGTGCCACCGGTCATCGGGATCTCTCCTACAATGAGCAGTTCTTC
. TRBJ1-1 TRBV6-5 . CASSYVRGRTEAFF TGTGCCAGCAGTTATGTCCGGGGTCGTACTGAAGCTTTCTTT
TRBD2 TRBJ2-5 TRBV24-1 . CATSDSVAGGAETQYF TGTGCCACCAGTGATTCGGTAGCGGGTGGGGCAGAGACCCAGTACTTC
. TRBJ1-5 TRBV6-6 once CASSGLGTDQPQHF TGTGCCAGCAGTGGACTCGGCACGGATCAGCCCCAGCATTTT
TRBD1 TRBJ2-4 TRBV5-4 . CASSYQTGGGIQYF TGTGCCAGCAGCTACCAGACAGGGGGCGGCATTCAGTACTTC
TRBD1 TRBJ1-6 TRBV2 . CASTATLTGVGSPLHF TGTGCCAGCACCGCGACGCTGACAGGGGTCGGTTCACCCCTCCACTTT
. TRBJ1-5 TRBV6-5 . CASSYSLGGNNQPQHF TGTGCCAGCAGTTACTCTCTAGGAGGGAACAATCAGCCCCAGCATTTT
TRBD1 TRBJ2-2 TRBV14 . CASKPIHSDRVGGELFF TGTGCCAGCAAGCCCATTCATTCGGACAGGGTTGGCGGGGAGCTGTTTTTT
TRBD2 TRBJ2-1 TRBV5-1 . CASSLSGRALGEQFF TGCGCCAGCAGCCTAAGCGGGAGGGCCCTCGGTGAGCAGTTCTTC
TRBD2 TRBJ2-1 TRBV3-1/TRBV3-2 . CASSQDWASGTPYNEQFF TGTGCCAGCAGCCAAGATTGGGCTAGCGGGACTCCCTACAATGAGCAGTTCTTC
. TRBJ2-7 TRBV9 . CASSVAVGRGPYEQYF TGTGCCAGCAGCGTAGCGGTGGGGCGCGGCCCCTACGAGCAGTACTTC
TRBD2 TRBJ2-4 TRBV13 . CASSLGFSGRTIQYF TGTGCCAGCAGCTTAGGCTTTAGCGGGAGAACCATTCAGTACTTC
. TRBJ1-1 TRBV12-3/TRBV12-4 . CASKVEIYTEAFF TGTGCCAGCAAAGTGGAGATCTACACTGAAGCTTTCTTT
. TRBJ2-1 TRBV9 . CASSLRGFF TGTGCCAGCAGCCTAAGAGGGTTCTTC
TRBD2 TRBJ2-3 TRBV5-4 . CASSSRRTSGRDTQYF TGTGCCAGCAGCTCCCGGCGGACTAGCGGGAGGGATACGCAGTATTTT
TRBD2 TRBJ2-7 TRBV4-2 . CASSHPGLAGGGEQYF TGTGCCAGCAGCCACCCGGGACTAGCGGGAGGGGGCGAGCAGTACTTC
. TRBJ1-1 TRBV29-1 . CSVDGGMGTEAFF TGCAGCGTCGACGGGGGAATGGGCACTGAAGCTTTCTTT